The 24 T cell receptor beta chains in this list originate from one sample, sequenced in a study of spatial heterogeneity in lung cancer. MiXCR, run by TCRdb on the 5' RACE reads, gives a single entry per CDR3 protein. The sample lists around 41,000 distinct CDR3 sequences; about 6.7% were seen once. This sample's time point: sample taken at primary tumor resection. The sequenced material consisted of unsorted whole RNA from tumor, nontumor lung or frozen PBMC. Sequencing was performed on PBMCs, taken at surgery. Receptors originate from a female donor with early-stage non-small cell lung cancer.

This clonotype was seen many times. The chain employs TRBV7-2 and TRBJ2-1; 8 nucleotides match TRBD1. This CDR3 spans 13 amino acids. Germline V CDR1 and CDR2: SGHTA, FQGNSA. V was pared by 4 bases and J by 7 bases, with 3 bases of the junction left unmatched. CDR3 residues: CASSSRDRNEQFF. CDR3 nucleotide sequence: TGTGCCAGCAGCTCCCGGGACAGGAATGAGCAGTTCTTC.

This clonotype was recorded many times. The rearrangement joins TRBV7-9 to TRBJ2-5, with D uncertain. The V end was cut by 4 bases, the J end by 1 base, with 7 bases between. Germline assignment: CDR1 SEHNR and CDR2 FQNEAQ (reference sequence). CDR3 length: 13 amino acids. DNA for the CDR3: TGTGCCAGCAGCTCCGTCGCCCAAGAGACCCAGTACTTC. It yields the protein CASSSVAQETQYF.

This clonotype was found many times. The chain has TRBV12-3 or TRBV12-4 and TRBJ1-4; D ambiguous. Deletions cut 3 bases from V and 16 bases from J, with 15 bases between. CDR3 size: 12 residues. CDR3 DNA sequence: TGTGCCAGCAGTTTCGTCGACTTGCGGAGGTTTTTT. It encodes CASSFVDLRRFF.

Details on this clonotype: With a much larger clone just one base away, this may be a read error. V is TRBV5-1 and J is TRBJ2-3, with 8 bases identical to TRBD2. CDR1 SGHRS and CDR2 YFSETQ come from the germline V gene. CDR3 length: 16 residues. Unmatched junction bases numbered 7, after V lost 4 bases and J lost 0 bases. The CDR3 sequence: CASSPGLVASTDTQYF. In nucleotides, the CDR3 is TGCGCCAGCAGCCCGGGACTAGTGGCTAGCACAGATACGCAGTATTTT.

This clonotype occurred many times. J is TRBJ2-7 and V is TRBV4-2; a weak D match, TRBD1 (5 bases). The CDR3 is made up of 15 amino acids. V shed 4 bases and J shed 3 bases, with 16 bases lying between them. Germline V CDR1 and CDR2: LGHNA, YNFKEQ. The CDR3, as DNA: TGTGCCAGCAGCCGAGGCGGCCAGGGCGACTACGAGCAGTACTTC. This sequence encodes CASSRGGQGDYEQYF.

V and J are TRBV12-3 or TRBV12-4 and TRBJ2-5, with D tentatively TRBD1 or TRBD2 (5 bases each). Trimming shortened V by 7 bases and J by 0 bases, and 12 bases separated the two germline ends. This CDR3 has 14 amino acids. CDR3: CASTPGTYQETQYF. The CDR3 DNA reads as TGTGCCAGCACCCCAGGGACGTACCAAGAGACCCAGTACTTC.

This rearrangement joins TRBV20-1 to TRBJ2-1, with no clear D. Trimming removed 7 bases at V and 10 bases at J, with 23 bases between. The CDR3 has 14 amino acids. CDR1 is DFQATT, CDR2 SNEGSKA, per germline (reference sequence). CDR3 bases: TGCAGTGTCCCTTGGATGGGTAGCCTCAGGGAGCAGTTCTTC. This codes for CSVPWMGSLREQFF.

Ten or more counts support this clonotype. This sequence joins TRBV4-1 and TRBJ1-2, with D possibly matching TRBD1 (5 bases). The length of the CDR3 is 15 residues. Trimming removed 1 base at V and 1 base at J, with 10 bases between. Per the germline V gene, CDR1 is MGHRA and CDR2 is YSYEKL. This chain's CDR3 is CASSQAVQGNYGYTF. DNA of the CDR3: TGCGCCAGCAGCCAAGCGGTGCAGGGTAACTATGGCTACACCTTC.

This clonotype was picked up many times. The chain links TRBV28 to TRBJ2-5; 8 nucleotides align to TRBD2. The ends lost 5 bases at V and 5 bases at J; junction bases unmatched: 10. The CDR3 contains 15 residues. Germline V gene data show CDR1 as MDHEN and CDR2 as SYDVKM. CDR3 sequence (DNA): TGTGCCAGCAGTACCCCGGGAGGGGGGAGTGAGACCCAGTACTTC. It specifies CASSTPGGGSETQYF.

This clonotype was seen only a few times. The CDR3 protein is CASSLMGATYNEQFF. The DNA of the CDR3 is TGCGCCAGCAGCCTAATGGGAGCTACTTACAATGAGCAGTTCTTC. The genes are TRBV4-1 and TRBJ2-1; maybe TRBD2 (5 bases). Germline lookup yields CDR1 MGHRA and CDR2 YSYEKL. This CDR3 comprises 15 residues. V gave up 4 bases and J gave up 4 bases, with 14 bases separating them.

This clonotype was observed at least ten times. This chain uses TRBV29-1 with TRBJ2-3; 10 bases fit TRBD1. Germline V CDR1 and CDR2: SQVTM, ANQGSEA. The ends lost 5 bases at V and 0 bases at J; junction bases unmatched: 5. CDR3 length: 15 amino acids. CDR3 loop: CSVLGQGSSTDTQYF. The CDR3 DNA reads TGCAGCGTTCTGGGACAGGGGTCTAGCACAGATACGCAGTATTTT.

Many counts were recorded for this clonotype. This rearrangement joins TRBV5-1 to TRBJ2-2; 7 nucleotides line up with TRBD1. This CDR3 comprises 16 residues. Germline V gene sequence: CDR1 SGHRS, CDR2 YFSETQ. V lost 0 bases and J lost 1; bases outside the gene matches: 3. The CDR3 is CASSLAGQRNTGELFF. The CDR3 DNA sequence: TGCGCCAGCAGCTTGGCGGGACAGCGGAACACCGGGGAGCTGTTTTTT.

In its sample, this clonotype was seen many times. CDR3 in DNA: TGTGCCAGCAGTGAGGATGCCGGGGAGCTGTTTTTT. Translating gives CASSEDAGELFF. J is TRBJ2-2 and V is TRBV2; D gene uncertain. V lost 3 bases and J 6 bases, leaving 5 bases between the germline ends. This CDR3 contains 12 residues. The germline V gene has CDR1 SNHLY and CDR2 FYNNEI.

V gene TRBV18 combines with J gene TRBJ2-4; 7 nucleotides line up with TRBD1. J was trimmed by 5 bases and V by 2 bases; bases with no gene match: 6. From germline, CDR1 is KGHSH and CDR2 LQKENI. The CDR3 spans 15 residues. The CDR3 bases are TGTGCCAGCTCACCAGGACAGGCGGGTCAAAACATTCAGTACTTC. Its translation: CASSPGQAGQNIQYF.

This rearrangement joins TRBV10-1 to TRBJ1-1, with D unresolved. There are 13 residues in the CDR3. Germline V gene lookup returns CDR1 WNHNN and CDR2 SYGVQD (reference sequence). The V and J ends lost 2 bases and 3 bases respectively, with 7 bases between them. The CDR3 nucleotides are TGCGCCAGCAGTGAGAACGGGGACACTGAAGCTTTCTTT. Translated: CASSENGDTEAFF.

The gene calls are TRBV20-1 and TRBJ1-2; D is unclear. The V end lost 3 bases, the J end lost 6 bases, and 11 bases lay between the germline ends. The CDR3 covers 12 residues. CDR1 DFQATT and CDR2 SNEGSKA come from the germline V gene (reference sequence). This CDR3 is CSARDPRDGYTF. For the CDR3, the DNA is TGCAGTGCTAGGGATCCCCGAGATGGCTACACCTTC.

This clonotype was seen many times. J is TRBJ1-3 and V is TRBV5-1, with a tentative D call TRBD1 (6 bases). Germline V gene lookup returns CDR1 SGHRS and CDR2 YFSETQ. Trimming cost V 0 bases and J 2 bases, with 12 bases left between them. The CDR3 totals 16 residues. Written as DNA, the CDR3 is TGCGCCAGCAGCTTGGGTAGGGGGACGGCTGGAAACACCATATATTTT. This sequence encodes CASSLGRGTAGNTIYF. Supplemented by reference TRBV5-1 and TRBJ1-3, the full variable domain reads KAGVTQTPRYLIKTRGQQVTLSCSPISGHRSVSWYQQTPGQGLQFLFEYFSETQRNKGNFPGRFSGRQFSNSRSEMNVSTLELGDSALYLCASSLGRGTAGNTIYFGEGSWLTVV.

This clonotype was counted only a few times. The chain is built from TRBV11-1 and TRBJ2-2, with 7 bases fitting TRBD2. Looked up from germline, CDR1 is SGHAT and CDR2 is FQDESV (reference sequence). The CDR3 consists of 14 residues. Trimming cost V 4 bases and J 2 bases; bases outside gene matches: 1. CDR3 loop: CASSWGGNTGELFF. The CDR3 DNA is TGTGCCAGCAGCTGGGGGGGTAACACCGGGGAGCTGTTTTTT. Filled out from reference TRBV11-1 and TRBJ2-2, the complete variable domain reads EAEVAQSPRYKITEKSQAVAFWCDPISGHATLYWYRQILGQGPELLVQFQDESVVDDSQLPKDRFSAERLKGVDSTLKIQPAELGDSAMYLCASSWGGNTGELFFGEGSRLTVL.

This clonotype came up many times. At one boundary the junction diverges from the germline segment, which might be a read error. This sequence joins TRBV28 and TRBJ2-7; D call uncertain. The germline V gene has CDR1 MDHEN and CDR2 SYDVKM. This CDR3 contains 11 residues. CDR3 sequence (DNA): TGTGCCAGCAGTCCCTCCTCCGAGCAGTACTTC. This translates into CASSPSSEQYF. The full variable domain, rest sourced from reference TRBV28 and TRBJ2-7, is DVKVTQSSRYLVKRTGEKVFLECVQDMDHENMFWYRQDPGLGLRLIYFSYDVKMKEKGDIPEGYSVSREKKERFSLILESASTNQTSMYLCASSPSSEQYFGPGTRLTVT.

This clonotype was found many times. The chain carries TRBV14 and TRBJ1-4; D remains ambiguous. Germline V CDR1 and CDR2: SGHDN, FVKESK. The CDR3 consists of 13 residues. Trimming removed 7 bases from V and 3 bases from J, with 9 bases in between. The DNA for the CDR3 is TGTGCCAGCAACGGGCAGCCTAATGAAAAACTGTTTTTT. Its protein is CASNGQPNEKLFF.

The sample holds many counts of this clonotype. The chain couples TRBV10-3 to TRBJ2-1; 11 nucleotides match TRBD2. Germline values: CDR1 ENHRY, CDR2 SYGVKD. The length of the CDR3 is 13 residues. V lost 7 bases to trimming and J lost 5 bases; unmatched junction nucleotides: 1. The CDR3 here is CAITTSGNNEQFF. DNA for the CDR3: TGTGCCATCACGACTAGCGGGAACAATGAGCAGTTCTTC.

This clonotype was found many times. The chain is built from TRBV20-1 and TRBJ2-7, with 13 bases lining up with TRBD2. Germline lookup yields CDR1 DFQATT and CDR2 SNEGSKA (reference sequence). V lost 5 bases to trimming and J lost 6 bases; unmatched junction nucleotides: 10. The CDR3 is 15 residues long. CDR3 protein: CSAPTGLAGVGEQYF. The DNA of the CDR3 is TGCAGTGCTCCGACCGGACTAGCGGGGGTGGGCGAGCAGTACTTC.

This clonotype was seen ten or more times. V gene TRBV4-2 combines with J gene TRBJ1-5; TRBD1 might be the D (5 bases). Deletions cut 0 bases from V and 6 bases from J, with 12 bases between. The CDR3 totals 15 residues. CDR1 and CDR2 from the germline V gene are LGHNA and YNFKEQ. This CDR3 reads CASSQDGRAGQPQHF. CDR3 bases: TGTGCCAGCAGCCAAGACGGCAGGGCTGGTCAGCCCCAGCATTTT.

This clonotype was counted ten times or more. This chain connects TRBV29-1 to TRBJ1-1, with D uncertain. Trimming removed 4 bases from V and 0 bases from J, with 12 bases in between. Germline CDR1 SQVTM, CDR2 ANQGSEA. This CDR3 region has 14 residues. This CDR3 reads CSVAVAGMNTEAFF. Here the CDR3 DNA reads TGCAGCGTTGCCGTTGCCGGGATGAACACTGAAGCTTTCTTT.